This T cell receptor beta chain emerged from a study of a mutant IDH1 vaccine in newly diagnosed glioma. Only in-frame clones appear in the TCRdb table, and some are missing; sequencing was by immunoSEQ multiplex PCR. The data contain approximately 57,000 clones, approximately 80% of them singletons. Comment on this clone: Its specificity is not known.

CDR1 is SGDLS and CDR2 is YYNGEE in the germline V gene. The length of the CDR3 is 14 residues. V was trimmed by 4 bases and J by 6 bases, leaving 17 bases between them. Noted time point: week 5, during vaccination. A single vaccine dose contained 300 ug of mutant IDH1 20-mer peptide, and topical imiquimod was used with it. The chain combines TRBV9 with TRBJ2-7; D tentatively reads TRBD1 or TRBD2 (5 bases each). The sequencing used PBMCs, collected from a glioma patient whose treatment included an IDH1 peptide vaccine. The receptor was isolated from a woman younger than 30 with glioma. Some clones in this sample may be carry-over from other donors' samples. CDR3 region: CASSSTLPGTEQYF. The CDR3 region has the DNA TGTGCCAGCAGCTCAACTCTCCCAGGGACCGAGCAGTACTTC.